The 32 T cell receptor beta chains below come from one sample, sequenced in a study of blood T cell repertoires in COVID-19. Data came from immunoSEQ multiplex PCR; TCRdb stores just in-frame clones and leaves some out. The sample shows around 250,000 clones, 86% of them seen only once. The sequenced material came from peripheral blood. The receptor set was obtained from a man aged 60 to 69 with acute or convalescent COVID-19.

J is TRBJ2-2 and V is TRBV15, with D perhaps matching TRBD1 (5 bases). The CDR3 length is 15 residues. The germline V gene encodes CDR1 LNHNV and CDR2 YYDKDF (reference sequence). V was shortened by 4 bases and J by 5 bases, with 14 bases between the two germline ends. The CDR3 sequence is CATSKWGLGTGELFF. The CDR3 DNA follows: TGTGCCACCAGCAAGTGGGGCTTAGGGACCGGGGAGCTGTTTTTT.

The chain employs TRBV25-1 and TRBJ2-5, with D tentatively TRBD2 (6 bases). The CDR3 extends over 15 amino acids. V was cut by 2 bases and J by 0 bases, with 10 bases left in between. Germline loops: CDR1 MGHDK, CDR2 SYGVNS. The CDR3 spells CASSELPGDQETQYF. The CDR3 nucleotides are TGTGCCAGCAGTGAACTCCCGGGAGACCAAGAGACCCAGTACTTC.

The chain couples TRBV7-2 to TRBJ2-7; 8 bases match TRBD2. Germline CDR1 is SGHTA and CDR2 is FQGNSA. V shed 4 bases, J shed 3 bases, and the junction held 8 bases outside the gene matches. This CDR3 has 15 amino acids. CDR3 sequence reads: CASSSNSGNVYEQYF. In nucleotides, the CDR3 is TGTGCCAGCAGCTCCAATAGCGGGAATGTCTACGAGCAGTACTTC.

The CDR3: CASSLAPGSSYEQYF. As DNA, the CDR3 is TGTGCCAGCAGCTTAGCCCCGGGGAGCTCCTACGAGCAGTACTTC. V is TRBV7-2 and J is TRBJ2-7; D might be TRBD2 (5 bases). The CDR3 covers 15 residues. V was pared by 0 bases and J by 0 bases, with 9 bases between. Germline values: CDR1 SGHTA, CDR2 FQGNSA. Full variable domain (rest looked up from reference TRBV7-2 and TRBJ2-7): GAGVSQSPSNKVTEKGKDVELRCDPISGHTALYWYRQSLGQGLEFLIYFQGNSAPDKSGLPSDRFSAERTGGSVSTLTIQRTQQEDSAVYLCASSLAPGSSYEQYFGPGTRLTVT.

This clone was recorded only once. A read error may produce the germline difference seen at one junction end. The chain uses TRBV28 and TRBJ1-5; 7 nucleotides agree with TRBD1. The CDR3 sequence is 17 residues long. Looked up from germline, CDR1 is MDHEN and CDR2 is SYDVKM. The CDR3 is CASSSTGTAYSNQPQHF. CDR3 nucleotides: TGTGCTAGCAGCTCCACCGGGACAGCTTATAGCAATCAGCCCCAGCATTTT.

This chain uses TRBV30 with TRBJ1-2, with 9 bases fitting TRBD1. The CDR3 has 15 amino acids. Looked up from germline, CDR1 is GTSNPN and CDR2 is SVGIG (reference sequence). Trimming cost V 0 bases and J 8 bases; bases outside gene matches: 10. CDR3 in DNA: TGTGCCTGGAGTGTAAAAGGCGGGACAGGGCACGGCTACACCTTC. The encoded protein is CAWSVKGGTGHGYTF.

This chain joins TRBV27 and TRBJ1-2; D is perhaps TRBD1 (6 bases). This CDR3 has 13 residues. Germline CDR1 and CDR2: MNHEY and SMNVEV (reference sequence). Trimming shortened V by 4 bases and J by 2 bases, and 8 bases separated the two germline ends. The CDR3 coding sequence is TGTGCCAGCAGTTCAGGGGCCAACTATGGCTACACCTTC. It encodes CASSSGANYGYTF.

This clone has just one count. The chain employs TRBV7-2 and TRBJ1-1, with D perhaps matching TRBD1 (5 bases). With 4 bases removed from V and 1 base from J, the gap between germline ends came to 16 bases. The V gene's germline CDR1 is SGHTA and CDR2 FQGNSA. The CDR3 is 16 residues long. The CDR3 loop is CASSSPLGPPNTEAFF. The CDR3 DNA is TGTGCCAGCAGCTCCCCCCTGGGGCCCCCGAACACTGAAGCTTTCTTT.

CDR3 DNA: TGTGCCAGCAGCTATACAGGGGTTAGAACAGATACGCAGTATTTT. This encodes CASSYTGVRTDTQYF. The V and J genes are TRBV7-3 and TRBJ2-3, with 7 nucleotides matching TRBD1. The V segment lost 4 bases and the J segment 3 bases; nucleotides outside the gene matches: 7. The CDR3 consists of 15 residues. Germline V gene sequence: CDR1 SGHTA, CDR2 FQGTGA.

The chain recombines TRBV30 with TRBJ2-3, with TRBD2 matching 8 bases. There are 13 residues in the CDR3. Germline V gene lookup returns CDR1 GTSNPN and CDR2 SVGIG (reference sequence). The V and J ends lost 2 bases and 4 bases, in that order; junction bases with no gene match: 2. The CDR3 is CAWSQTSADTQYF. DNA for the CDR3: TGTGCCTGGAGTCAGACTAGCGCAGATACGCAGTATTTT.

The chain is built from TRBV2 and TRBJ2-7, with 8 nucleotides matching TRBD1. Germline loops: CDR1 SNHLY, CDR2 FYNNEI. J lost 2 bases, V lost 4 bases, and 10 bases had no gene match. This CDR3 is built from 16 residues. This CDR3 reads CASSATRTGFTYEQYF. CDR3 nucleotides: TGTGCCAGCAGTGCTACTCGGACAGGGTTTACCTACGAGCAGTACTTC.

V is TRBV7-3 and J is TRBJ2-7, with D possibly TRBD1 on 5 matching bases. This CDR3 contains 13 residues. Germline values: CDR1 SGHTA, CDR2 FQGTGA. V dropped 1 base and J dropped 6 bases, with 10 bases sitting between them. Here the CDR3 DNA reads TGTGCCAGCAGCTTAAACCCAGGGCGCGAGCAGTACTTC. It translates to CASSLNPGREQYF.

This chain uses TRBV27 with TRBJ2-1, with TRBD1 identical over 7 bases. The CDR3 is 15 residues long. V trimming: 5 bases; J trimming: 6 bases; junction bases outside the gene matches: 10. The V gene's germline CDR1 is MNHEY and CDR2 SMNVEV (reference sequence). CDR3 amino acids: CASSPRQGVVNEQFF. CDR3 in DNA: TGTGCCAGCAGTCCGCGGCAGGGGGTGGTCAATGAGCAGTTCTTC.

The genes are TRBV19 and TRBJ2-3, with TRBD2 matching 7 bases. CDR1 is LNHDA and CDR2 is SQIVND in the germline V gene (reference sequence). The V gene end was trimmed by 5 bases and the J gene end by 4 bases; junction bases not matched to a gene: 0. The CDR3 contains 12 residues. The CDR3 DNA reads TGTGCCAGTAGTGGACTAGCAGATACGCAGTATTTT. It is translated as CASSGLADTQYF.

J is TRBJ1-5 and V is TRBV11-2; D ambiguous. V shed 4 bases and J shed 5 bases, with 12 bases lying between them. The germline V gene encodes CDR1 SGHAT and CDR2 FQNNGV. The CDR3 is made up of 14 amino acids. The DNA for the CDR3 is TGTGCCAGCAGCTCCACTGTGCAGGATCAGCCCCAGCATTTT. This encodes CASSSTVQDQPQHF. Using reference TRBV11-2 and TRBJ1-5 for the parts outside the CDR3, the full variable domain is EAGVAQSPRYKIIEKRQSVAFWCNPISGHATLYWYQQILGQGPKLLIQFQNNGVVDDSQLPKDRFSAERLKGVDSTLKIQPAKLEDSAVYLCASSSTVQDQPQHFGDGTRLSIL.

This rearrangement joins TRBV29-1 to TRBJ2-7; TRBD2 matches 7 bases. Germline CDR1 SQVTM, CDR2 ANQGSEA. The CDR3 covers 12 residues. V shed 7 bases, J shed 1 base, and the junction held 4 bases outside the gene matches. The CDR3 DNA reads TGCAGCGCCGCGCGGGGGTCCTACGAGCAGTACTTC. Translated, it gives CSAARGSYEQYF.

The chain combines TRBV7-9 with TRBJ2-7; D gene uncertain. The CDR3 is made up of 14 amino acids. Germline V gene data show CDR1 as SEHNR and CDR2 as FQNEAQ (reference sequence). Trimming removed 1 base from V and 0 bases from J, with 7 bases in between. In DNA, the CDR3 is TGTGCCAGCAGCTTAGATGTCATCTCCTACGAGCAGTACTTC. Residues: CASSLDVISYEQYF. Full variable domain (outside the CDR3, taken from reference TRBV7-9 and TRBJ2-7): DTGVSQNPRHKITKRGQNVTFRCDPISEHNRLYWYRQTLGQGPEFLTYFQNEAQLEKSRLLSDRFSAERPKGSFSTLEIQRTEQGDSAMYLCASSLDVISYEQYFGPGTRLTVT.

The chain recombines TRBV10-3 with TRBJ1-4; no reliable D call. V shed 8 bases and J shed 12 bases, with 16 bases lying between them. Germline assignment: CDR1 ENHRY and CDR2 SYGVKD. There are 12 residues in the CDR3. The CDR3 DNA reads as TGTGCCATCTCCGGAGAACGGCTTCAACTGTTTTTT. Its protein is CAISGERLQLFF.

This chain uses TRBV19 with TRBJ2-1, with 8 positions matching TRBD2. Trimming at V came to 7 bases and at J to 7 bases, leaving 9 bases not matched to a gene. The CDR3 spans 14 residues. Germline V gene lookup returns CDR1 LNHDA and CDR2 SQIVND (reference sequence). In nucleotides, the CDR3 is TGTGCCAGTATCGCCGGGACTAGACCTAATGAGCAGTTCTTC. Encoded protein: CASIAGTRPNEQFF.

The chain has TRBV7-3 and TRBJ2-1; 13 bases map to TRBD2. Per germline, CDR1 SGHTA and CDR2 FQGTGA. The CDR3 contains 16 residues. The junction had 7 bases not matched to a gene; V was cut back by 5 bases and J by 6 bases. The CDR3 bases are TGTGCCAGCAGCCCTCAGGGACTAGCGGGAATCAATGAGCAGTTCTTC. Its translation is CASSPQGLAGINEQFF.

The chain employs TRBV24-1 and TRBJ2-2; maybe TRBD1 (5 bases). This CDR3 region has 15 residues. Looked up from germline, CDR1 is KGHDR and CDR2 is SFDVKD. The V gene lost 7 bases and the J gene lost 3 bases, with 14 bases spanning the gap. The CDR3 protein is CATSLKGADTGELFF. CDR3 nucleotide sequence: TGTGCCACCAGCCTTAAAGGGGCGGACACCGGGGAGCTGTTTTTT.

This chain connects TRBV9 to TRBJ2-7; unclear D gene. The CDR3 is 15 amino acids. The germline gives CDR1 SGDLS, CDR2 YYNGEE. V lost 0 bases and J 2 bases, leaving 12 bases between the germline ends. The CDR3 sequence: CASSVDPQVTYEQYF. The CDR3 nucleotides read TGTGCCAGCAGCGTAGATCCCCAGGTTACCTACGAGCAGTACTTC.

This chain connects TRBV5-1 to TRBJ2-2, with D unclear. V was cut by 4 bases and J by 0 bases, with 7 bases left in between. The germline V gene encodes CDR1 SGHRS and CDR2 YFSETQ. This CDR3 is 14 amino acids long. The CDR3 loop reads CASSITANTGELFF. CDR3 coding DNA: TGCGCCAGCAGCATTACAGCGAACACCGGGGAGCTGTTTTTT.

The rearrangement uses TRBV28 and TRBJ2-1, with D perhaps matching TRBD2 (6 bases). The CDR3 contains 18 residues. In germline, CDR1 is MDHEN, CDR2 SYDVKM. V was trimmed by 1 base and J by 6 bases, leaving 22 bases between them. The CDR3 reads CASSLFGSGRDQGNEQFF. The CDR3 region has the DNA TGTGCCAGCAGTTTATTCGGGAGCGGTAGAGATCAAGGCAATGAGCAGTTCTTC.

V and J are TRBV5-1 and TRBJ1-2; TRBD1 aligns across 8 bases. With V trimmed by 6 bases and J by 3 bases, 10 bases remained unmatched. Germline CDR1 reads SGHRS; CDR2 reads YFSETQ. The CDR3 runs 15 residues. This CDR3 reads CASTARTGPDYGYTF. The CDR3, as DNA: TGCGCCAGCACTGCCCGGACAGGGCCTGACTATGGCTACACCTTC.

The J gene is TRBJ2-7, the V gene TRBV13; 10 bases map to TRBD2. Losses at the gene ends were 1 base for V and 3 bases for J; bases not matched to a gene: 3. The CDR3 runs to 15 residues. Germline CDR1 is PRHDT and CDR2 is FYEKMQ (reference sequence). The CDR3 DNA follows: TGTGCCAGCAGCTTAGAAATAGCGGGAGGCTACGAGCAGTACTTC. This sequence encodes CASSLEIAGGYEQYF.

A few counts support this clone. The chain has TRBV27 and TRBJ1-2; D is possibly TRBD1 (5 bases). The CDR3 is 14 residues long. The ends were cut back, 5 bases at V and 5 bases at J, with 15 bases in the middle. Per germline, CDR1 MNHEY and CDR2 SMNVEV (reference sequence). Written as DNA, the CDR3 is TGTGCCAGCAGTCCACGGACGGAGGGGTATGGCTACACCTTC. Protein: CASSPRTEGYGYTF.

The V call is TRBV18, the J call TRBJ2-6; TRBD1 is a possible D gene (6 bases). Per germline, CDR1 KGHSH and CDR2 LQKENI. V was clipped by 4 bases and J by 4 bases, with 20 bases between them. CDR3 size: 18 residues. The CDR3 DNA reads TGTGCCAGCTCACGTGTACGGACAGATGTTCCCGGGGCCAACGTCCTGACTTTC. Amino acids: CASSRVRTDVPGANVLTF.

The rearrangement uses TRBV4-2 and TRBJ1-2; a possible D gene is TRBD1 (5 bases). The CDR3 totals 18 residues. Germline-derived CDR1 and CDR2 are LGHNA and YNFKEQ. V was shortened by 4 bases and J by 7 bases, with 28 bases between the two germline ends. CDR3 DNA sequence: TGTGCCAGCAGCCGGGACTATTCTGGGGCTCCGGGCAAAGGTGGCTACACCTTC. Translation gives CASSRDYSGAPGKGGYTF.

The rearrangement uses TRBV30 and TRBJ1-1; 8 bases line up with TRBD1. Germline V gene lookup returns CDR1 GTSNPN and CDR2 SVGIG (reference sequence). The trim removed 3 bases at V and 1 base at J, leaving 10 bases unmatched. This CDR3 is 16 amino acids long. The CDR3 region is CAWRVYRGQGNTEAFF. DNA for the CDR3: TGTGCCTGGAGAGTGTATAGAGGACAGGGGAACACTGAAGCTTTCTTT.

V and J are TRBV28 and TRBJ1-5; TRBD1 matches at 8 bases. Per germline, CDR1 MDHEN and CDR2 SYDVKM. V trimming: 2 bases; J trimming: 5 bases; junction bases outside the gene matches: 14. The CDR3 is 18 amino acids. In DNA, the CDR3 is TGTGCCAGCAGTTTACGGACTGACATTCCGGACAGGGATCAGCCCCAGCATTTT. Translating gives CASSLRTDIPDRDQPQHF.

CDR3 protein: CASSLPSGGNPNLNTEAFF. CDR3 nucleotide sequence: TGTGCCAGCAGCCTACCCTCTGGCGGGAACCCCAATCTGAACACTGAAGCTTTCTTT. The rearrangement uses TRBV4-2 and TRBJ1-1; D gene unclear. Trimming took off 4 bases at V and 0 bases at J, with 24 bases between the two ends. The CDR3 runs to 19 residues. Germline V lookup: CDR1 LGHNA, CDR2 YNFKEQ.